This TCR beta chain was captured in a study of PD-1 blockade in classical Hodgkin lymphoma (dated by TCRdb to about 2020). Some background on the complete study: Nivolumab dosing was 3 mg/kg intravenously every 2 weeks, continuing until either disease progression or unacceptable toxicity. To define a peripheral blood immune signature of response to PD-1 blockade in classical Hodgkin lymphoma, the study combined TCR beta sequencing with CyTOF. Overall study results and their limits: Baseline TCR diversity was reported to be lower in newly diagnosed patients than in healthy donors and to be lower still in relapsed/refractory patients. By C4D1, a significant rise was seen in CD4+ TCR diversity but not in CD8+ TCR diversity (p=0.0027 vs p=0.16), and the rise was most apparent among complete responders (p=0.02). The study was limited to a single clinical trial cohort, and causes of repertoire differences, possibly disease activity or prior therapy, remained undefined. Baseline diversity similar to that of newly diagnosed patients was observed in trial patients achieving complete response, whereas significantly lower diversity was observed in partial responders and progressors. Lower diversity was seen in patients whose nivolumab began less than 1 year after ASCT, and these patients were left out of later analyses so that immune reconstitution would not confound the results.

The CDR3 goes from the cysteine to the phenylalanine over 11 residues. Left in the record is the CDR3 DNA by itself, 33 bases read in frame from the first base. The germline V gene (reference sequence) specifies LNHNV as CDR1 and YYDKDF as CDR2. At the junction V is shortened by 1 base and J by 5 bases, with 3 bases in between. The Qiagen DNeasy kit was used to extract genomic DNA from unsorted PBMCs and from the negatively selected CD4+ and CD8+ fractions. TCR beta CDR3 regions were amplified by immunoSEQ multiplex PCR using primers annealing to V and J segments. Amplification bias was minimized using a synthetic immune receptor repertoire, and residual bias was removed computationally after sequencing. In the paper's pipeline: Repertoire diversity was quantified as the Shannon entropy index using custom Python scripts. Unsorted, CD4+ and CD8+ repertoires were analyzed separately, except in combined analyses where CD4+ and CD8+ sequences were merged in silico. Clonal expansion was defined as at least a 2-fold frequency increase after treatment relative to C1D1, with a pseudocount of 0.5 for undetected baseline clones. Singleton clones were defined as clones with 0 or 1 copy at C1D1, and non-singleton clones were defined as clones with 2 or more copies. Clones expanded in unsorted samples were annotated as CD4+, CD8+ or unknown by matching protein sequences in sorted samples from the same patient. Wilcoxon tests on paired samples were used to test diversity changes from C1D1 to C4D1. The table comes from immuneACCESS by way of TCRdb, which keeps in-frame sequences with V and J called. Part of the clones is missing from these tables; in studies checked, under half for an unresolved V gene and the rest for unknown reasons. V and J calls and clone size are as listed in that table; D and trimming were resolved from the DNA. The sample includes fewer than 25,000 clones, with around 70% observed a single time. The leading ten clones occupy roughly 25% of the sample.

This clone is medium-sized (0.01 to 0.1%) in its sample. Its target antigen remains unknown. No qualities accompany the bases; no much larger clone lies one base away. Interpreted using the paper, the time point label stands for: cycle 2 day 1 (C2D1) of nivolumab. Every trial patient had relapsed after autologous stem cell transplantation, and cohorts A, B and C differed in prior brentuximab vedotin exposure. The trial cohort included fewer than 60 patients with relapsed/refractory classical Hodgkin lymphoma, and each patient had a best overall response of complete response, partial response or progressive disease. Trial patients were treated with single-agent nivolumab in the multi-cohort phase II CheckMate 205 trial. An independent review committee assessed best overall response by applying the 2007 International Working Group response criteria. Trial PBMCs were collected just before the start of nivolumab (C1D1) and during therapy at cycle 2 day 1 and cycle 4 day 1. Peripheral blood was collected in 8 mL Vacutainer Cell Preparation Tubes, from which PBMCs were isolated by centrifugation and then cryopreserved.

Sequencing used peripheral blood mononuclear cells (PBMCs), obtained before the second cycle of nivolumab. The origin of this receptor is a human donor with classical Hodgkin lymphoma. The sequence joins TRBV15 to TRBJ2-7, with the identity of the D gene unclear. The DNA is as follows: TGTGCCACCAGCAGAGGAGACGAGCAGTACTTC. It is translated as CATSRGDEQYF.